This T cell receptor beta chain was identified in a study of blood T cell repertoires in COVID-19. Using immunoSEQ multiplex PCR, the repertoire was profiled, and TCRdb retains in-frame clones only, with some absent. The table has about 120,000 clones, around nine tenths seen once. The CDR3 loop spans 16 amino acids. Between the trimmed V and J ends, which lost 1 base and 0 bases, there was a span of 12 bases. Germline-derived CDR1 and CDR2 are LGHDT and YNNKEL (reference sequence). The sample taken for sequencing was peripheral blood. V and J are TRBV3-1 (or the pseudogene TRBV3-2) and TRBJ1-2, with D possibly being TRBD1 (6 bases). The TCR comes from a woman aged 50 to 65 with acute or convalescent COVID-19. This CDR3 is CASSQGSGHTNYGYTF. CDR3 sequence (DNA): TGTGCCAGCAGCCAAGGGTCGGGACACACTAACTATGGCTACACCTTC.